The 27 T cell receptor beta chains below come from one sample, sequenced in a study of blood T cell repertoires in COVID-19 (TCRdb year 2020). Preparation of the library involved the immunoSEQ multiplex PCR assay. The clones in this table, taken by TCRdb from immuneACCESS, are in-frame only. Not every clone is retained; where verified, under half of the shortfall comes from an unresolved V gene, and the cause of the rest is unknown. This sample gives about 320,000 clones in total; 75% to 85% of them show up just once. The ten largest clones capture approximately 7.9% of the sample. The specimen was peripheral blood. These receptors all come from a human donor in a cohort sampled during active COVID-19.

V gene TRBV2 combines with J gene TRBJ1-1; D remains unclear. CDR3 length: 13 residues. V was shortened by 6 bases and J by 1 base, with 9 bases between the two germline ends. CDR1 is SNHLY, CDR2 FYNNEI, per germline. The CDR3 DNA is TGTGCCAGCAGAAGACAACAGAACACTGAAGCTTTCTTT. It yields the protein CASRRQQNTEAFF. The whole variable domain, filled in from reference TRBV2 and TRBJ1-1, reads EPEVTQTPSHQVTQMGQEVILRCVPISNHLYFYWYRQILGQKVEFLVSFYNNEISEKSEIFDDQFSVERPDGSNFTLKIRSTKLEDSAMYFCASRRQQNTEAFFGQGTRLTVV.

The chain carries TRBV5-6 and TRBJ2-7, with TRBD1 matching over 12 bases. This CDR3 is built from 15 residues. V gave up 4 bases and J gave up 6 bases; unmatched junction bases: 8. In germline, CDR1 is SGHDT, CDR2 YYEEEE. The CDR3 region is CASSLGGTGGAEQYF. The CDR3 coding sequence is TGTGCCAGCAGCCTTGGTGGGACAGGGGGCGCCGAGCAGTACTTC.

This chain joins TRBV5-1 and TRBJ1-1, with TRBD1 matching over 8 bases. The CDR3 has 17 residues. Trimming removed 0 bases from V and 1 base from J; junction bases left unmatched: 8. From germline, CDR1 is SGHRS and CDR2 YFSETQ. Here the CDR3 DNA reads TGCGCCAGCAGCTTGGCAGGGGGCCCTATCCAGAACACTGAAGCTTTCTTT. Translated, it gives CASSLAGGPIQNTEAFF.

This clone appeared a single time. The chain couples TRBV30 to TRBJ1-3; weak D call: TRBD1 (5 bases). V was trimmed by 1 base and J by 5 bases, leaving 24 bases between them. This CDR3 spans 18 amino acids. The germline V gene encodes CDR1 GTSNPN and CDR2 SVGIG (reference sequence). The CDR3 here is CAWSAGPGPGSWRNTIYF. CDR3 bases: TGTGCCTGGAGTGCCGGCCCCGGGCCAGGGTCGTGGAGAAACACCATATATTTT.

The chain has TRBV6-5 and TRBJ1-5, with D possibly matching TRBD1 (6 bases). Germline values: CDR1 MNHEY, CDR2 SVGAGI. The CDR3 is 13 amino acids. V was shortened by 8 bases and J by 5 bases, with 13 bases between the two germline ends. The CDR3 nucleotides are TGTGCCAGCTCACAGGGTCTTCATCAGCCCCAGCATTTT. It is translated as CASSQGLHQPQHF.

The chain uses TRBV5-1 and TRBJ2-7, with 12 bases matching TRBD2. The CDR3 covers 14 residues. Germline V gene lookup returns CDR1 SGHRS and CDR2 YFSETQ. V lost 4 bases to trimming and J lost 6 bases; unmatched junction nucleotides: 5. The CDR3 loop reads CASSQGLAGFEQYF. CDR3 bases: TGCGCCAGCAGCCAGGGACTAGCGGGCTTCGAGCAGTACTTC.

V is TRBV28 and J is TRBJ2-6; TRBD1 matches at 9 bases. This CDR3 comprises 13 residues. CDR1 MDHEN and CDR2 SYDVKM come from the germline V gene. V lost 6 bases, J lost 13 bases, and 7 bases stayed unmatched. The CDR3 nucleotides read TGTGCCAGCAGCCGGGGACAGGGTTTAGTCCTGACTTTC. Protein: CASSRGQGLVLTF.

The chain recombines TRBV5-6 with TRBJ2-7; 7 bases are a match to TRBD1. The germline V gene encodes CDR1 SGHDT and CDR2 YYEEEE. The V segment lost 4 bases and the J segment 6 bases; nucleotides outside the gene matches: 4. This CDR3 has 12 amino acids. CDR3 in DNA: TGTGCCAGCAGCCAATACAGGGGCGAGCAGTACTTC. This encodes CASSQYRGEQYF.

The chain has TRBV5-8 and TRBJ1-2; D is possibly TRBD1 (5 bases). V was cut by 4 bases and J by 5 bases, with 15 bases left in between. The CDR3 spans 14 residues. The germline V gene encodes CDR1 SGHTS and CDR2 YDEGEE. The CDR3 is CASSLGRGRYGYTF. Written as DNA, the CDR3 is TGTGCCAGCAGCCTCGGACGGGGGAGGTATGGCTACACCTTC.

The chain joins TRBV6-5 to TRBJ1-1, with 8 bases lining up with TRBD1. From germline, CDR1 is MNHEY and CDR2 SVGAGI. With V trimmed by 5 bases and J by 4 bases, 9 bases remained unmatched. This CDR3 contains 15 residues. CDR3 in DNA: TGTGCCAGCAGTCCCTTCGGACAGGGAGCCACTGAAGCTTTCTTT. Amino acid sequence: CASSPFGQGATEAFF.

The rearrangement uses TRBV11-2 and TRBJ2-2; 7 nucleotides line up with TRBD1. The CDR3 runs to 15 residues. The germline V gene encodes CDR1 SGHAT and CDR2 FQNNGV. V shed 3 bases, J shed 0 bases, and the junction held 1 base outside the gene matches. This CDR3 is CASSLGQPNTGELFF. CDR3 DNA sequence: TGTGCCAGCAGCTTGGGACAGCCGAACACCGGGGAGCTGTTTTTT. Full variable domain (rest looked up from reference TRBV11-2 and TRBJ2-2): EAGVAQSPRYKIIEKRQSVAFWCNPISGHATLYWYQQILGQGPKLLIQFQNNGVVDDSQLPKDRFSAERLKGVDSTLKIQPAKLEDSAVYLCASSLGQPNTGELFFGEGSRLTVL.

The chain links TRBV18 to TRBJ1-1; D might be TRBD1 (6 bases). The CDR3 is 14 residues long. V lost 3 bases to trimming and J lost 4 bases, with 12 bases between them. Germline V gives CDR1 KGHSH, CDR2 LQKENI. The CDR3 DNA reads TGTGCCAGCTCACCGACAGGTTGGGGCACTGAAGCTTTCTTT. This sequence encodes CASSPTGWGTEAFF.

The chain is built from TRBV19 and TRBJ2-3; 7 bases line up with TRBD2. From germline, CDR1 is LNHDA and CDR2 SQIVND (reference sequence). V dropped 0 bases and J dropped 1; count of bases not matched to a gene: 7. CDR3 size: 17 residues. The CDR3 nucleotides are TGTGCCAGTAGTATAGATCCGGCTAGCGGAGGCACAGATACGCAGTATTTT. It encodes CASSIDPASGGTDTQYF.

The chain links TRBV7-9 to TRBJ1-5; the D is unclear. This CDR3 comprises 14 residues. Per germline, CDR1 SEHNR and CDR2 FQNEAQ (reference sequence). V shed 6 bases and J shed 1 base, with 10 bases lying between them. This chain's CDR3 is CASSHSGSNQPQHF. CDR3 nucleotides: TGTGCCAGCAGTCACTCCGGGAGCAATCAGCCCCAGCATTTT.

This chain connects TRBV5-1 to TRBJ2-1; maybe TRBD2 (6 bases). Looked up from germline, CDR1 is SGHRS and CDR2 is YFSETQ. This CDR3 spans 12 amino acids. V dropped 0 bases and J dropped 10 bases, with 8 bases sitting between them. CDR3 protein: CASSLEEGEQFF. The DNA for the CDR3 is TGCGCCAGCAGCTTGGAGGAGGGGGAGCAGTTCTTC.

The CDR3 bases are TGTGCCAGCAGCTTAAGTGGGACAGGGTTTGAAAAACTGTTTTTT. Translating gives CASSLSGTGFEKLFF. The rearrangement joins TRBV7-9 to TRBJ1-4; 9 bases fit TRBD1. CDR1 SEHNR and CDR2 FQNEAQ come from the germline V gene (reference sequence). The CDR3 totals 15 residues. With 2 bases clipped from V and 7 bases from J, the junction kept 5 bases outside the gene matches.

The chain carries TRBV19 and TRBJ1-1; TRBD1 matches at 7 bases. V lost 3 bases, J lost 1 base, and 5 bases stayed unmatched. The CDR3 is 15 amino acids. CDR1 and CDR2 from the germline V gene are LNHDA and SQIVND (reference sequence). The CDR3: CASSISGTANTEAFF. CDR3 nucleotide sequence: TGTGCCAGTAGTATCTCCGGGACAGCGAACACTGAAGCTTTCTTT. The full variable domain, rest sourced from reference TRBV19 and TRBJ1-1, is DGGITQSPKYLFRKEGQNVTLSCEQNLNHDAMYWYRQDPGQGLRLIYYSQIVNDFQKGDIAEGYSVSREKKESFPLTVTSAQKNPTAFYLCASSISGTANTEAFFGQGTRLTVV.

On this clone itself: The sample contains more than one DNA sequence encoding this CDR3. V is TRBV7-3 and J is TRBJ1-1; D is ambiguous. Deletions cut 2 bases from V and 0 bases from J, with 7 bases between. Germline assignment: CDR1 SGHTA and CDR2 FQGTGA. This CDR3 contains 14 residues. The CDR3 here is CASSLAGMNTEAFF. CDR3 bases: TGTGCCAGCAGCTTAGCTGGCATGAACACTGAAGCTTTCTTT.

There are a few counts of this clone. This rearrangement joins TRBV11-1 to TRBJ2-7; perhaps TRBD2 as D (6 bases). Trimming shortened V by 1 base and J by 0 bases, and 13 bases separated the two germline ends. CDR3 length equals 16 residues. Germline V gives CDR1 SGHAT, CDR2 FQDESV (reference sequence). CDR3 nucleotide sequence: TGTGCCAGCAGCTTAGTGGGGACTCTAAGCTCCTACGAGCAGTACTTC. Amino acids: CASSLVGTLSSYEQYF.

This clone was observed a few times. The rearrangement joins TRBV12-3 or TRBV12-4 to TRBJ1-1, with D possibly being TRBD1 (6 bases). The V end was cut by 4 bases, the J end by 8 bases, with 14 bases between. The CDR3 has 13 residues. DNA for the CDR3: TGTGCCAGCAGTTCCACAGGGCGCCCCGAAGCTTTCTTT. Translated: CASSSTGRPEAFF.

The gene calls are TRBV24-1 and TRBJ2-3; tentative D call: TRBD2 (6 bases). V lost 6 bases, J lost 2 bases, and 14 bases lay in between. The V gene's germline CDR1 is KGHDR and CDR2 SFDVKD. The CDR3 loop spans 15 amino acids. The CDR3 reads CATSRTGVNTDTQYF. In nucleotides, the CDR3 is TGTGCCACCAGTAGAACGGGGGTCAACACAGATACGCAGTATTTT.

The gene calls are TRBV29-1 and TRBJ1-1; D is uncertain. The germline gives CDR1 SQVTM, CDR2 ANQGSEA. V lost 8 bases and J lost 4, with 14 bases in between. The CDR3 contains 12 residues. The CDR3 sequence is CSHLWGATEAFF. In DNA form, the CDR3 reads TGCAGCCATCTCTGGGGAGCCACTGAAGCTTTCTTT.

The V gene is TRBV29-1, the J gene TRBJ1-2; no clear D. V was trimmed by 6 bases and J by 1 base, leaving 12 bases between them. The CDR3 consists of 13 residues. Germline V gene lookup returns CDR1 SQVTM and CDR2 ANQGSEA. The CDR3 sequence is CSVQRTDNYGYTF. In DNA form, the CDR3 reads TGCAGCGTCCAAAGGACTGATAACTATGGCTACACCTTC. Using reference TRBV29-1 and TRBJ1-2 for the parts outside the CDR3, the full variable domain is SAVISQKPSRDICQRGTSLTIQCQVDSQVTMMFWYRQQPGQSLTLIATANQGSEATYESGFVIDKFPISRPNLTFSTLTVSNMSPEDSSIYLCSVQRTDNYGYTFGSGTRLTVV.

The chain employs TRBV19 and TRBJ1-6; D is ambiguous. The germline gives CDR1 LNHDA, CDR2 SQIVND (reference sequence). This CDR3 is 13 amino acids long. Deletions cut 3 bases from V and 8 bases from J, with 8 bases between. CDR3 sequence: CASSIVRDSPLHF. The CDR3 bases are TGTGCCAGTAGTATCGTGCGGGATTCACCCCTCCACTTT. The entire variable domain, with the rest obtained from reference TRBV19 and TRBJ1-6, is as follows: DGGITQSPKYLFRKEGQNVTLSCEQNLNHDAMYWYRQDPGQGLRLIYYSQIVNDFQKGDIAEGYSVSREKKESFPLTVTSAQKNPTAFYLCASSIVRDSPLHFGNGTRLTVT.

The rearrangement links TRBV5-1 to TRBJ2-7, with TRBD1 as a possible D gene (6 bases). V lost 1 base to trimming and J lost 2 bases, with 7 bases between them. CDR1 is SGHRS, CDR2 YFSETQ, per germline. The CDR3 sequence is 13 residues long. CDR3 nucleotide sequence: TGCGCCAGCAGCTTGCAGGGGCCCTACGAGCAGTACTTC. It yields the protein CASSLQGPYEQYF.

In nucleotides, the CDR3 is TGCGCCAGCAGCTTGGCCAGCGGGGGCATTGGAAATGAGCAGTTCTTC. This gives the protein CASSLASGGIGNEQFF. The genes are TRBV5-1 and TRBJ2-1; TRBD2 aligns across 8 bases. Germline V CDR1 and CDR2: SGHRS, YFSETQ. V was pared by 0 bases and J by 7 bases, with 9 bases of the junction left unmatched. The CDR3 extends over 16 amino acids.

The chain links TRBV7-2 to TRBJ2-7; 10 positions match TRBD1. Germline CDR1 reads SGHTA; CDR2 reads FQGNSA. The V segment lost 4 bases and the J segment 2 bases; nucleotides outside the gene matches: 2. The CDR3 is 14 residues long. CDR3 protein: CASSSGQGTYEQYF. In nucleotides, the CDR3 is TGTGCCAGCAGCTCGGGACAGGGGACCTACGAGCAGTACTTC. Filled out from reference TRBV7-2 and TRBJ2-7, the complete variable domain reads GAGVSQSPSNKVTEKGKDVELRCDPISGHTALYWYRQSLGQGLEFLIYFQGNSAPDKSGLPSDRFSAERTGGSVSTLTIQRTQQEDSAVYLCASSSGQGTYEQYFGPGTRLTVT.